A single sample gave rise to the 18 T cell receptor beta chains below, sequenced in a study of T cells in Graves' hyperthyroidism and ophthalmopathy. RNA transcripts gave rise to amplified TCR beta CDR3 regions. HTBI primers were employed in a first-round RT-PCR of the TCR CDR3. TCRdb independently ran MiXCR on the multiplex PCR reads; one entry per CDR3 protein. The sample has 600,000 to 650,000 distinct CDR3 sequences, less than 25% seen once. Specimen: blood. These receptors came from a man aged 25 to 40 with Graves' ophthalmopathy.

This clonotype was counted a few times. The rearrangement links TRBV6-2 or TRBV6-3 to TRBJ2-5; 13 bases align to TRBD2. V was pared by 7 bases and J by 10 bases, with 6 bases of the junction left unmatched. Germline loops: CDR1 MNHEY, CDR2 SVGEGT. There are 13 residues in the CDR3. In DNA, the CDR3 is TGTGCCAGCAACCGACTAGCGGGAGGTATCCAGTACTTC. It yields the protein CASNRLAGGIQYF.

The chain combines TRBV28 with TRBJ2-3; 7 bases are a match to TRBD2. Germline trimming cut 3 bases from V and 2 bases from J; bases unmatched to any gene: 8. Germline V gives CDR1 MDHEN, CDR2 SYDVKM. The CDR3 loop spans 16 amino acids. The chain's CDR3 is CASSFLAVATTDTQYF. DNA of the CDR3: TGTGCCAGCAGTTTTCTAGCGGTCGCGACCACAGATACGCAGTATTTT.

In DNA form, the CDR3 reads TGTGCCAGCAGAAACGGAGTCGGGGGCAATCAGCCCCAGCATTTT. This gives the protein CASRNGVGGNQPQHF. The V gene is TRBV6-1, the J gene TRBJ1-5; unclear D gene. The CDR3 has 15 amino acids. The V gene's germline CDR1 is MNHNS and CDR2 SASEGT. V lost 6 bases and J 2 bases, leaving 14 bases between the germline ends.

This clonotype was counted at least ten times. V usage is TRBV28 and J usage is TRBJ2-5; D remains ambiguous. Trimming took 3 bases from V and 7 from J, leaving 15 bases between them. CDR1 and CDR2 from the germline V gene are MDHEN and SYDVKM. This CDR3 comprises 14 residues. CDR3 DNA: TGTGCCAGCAGTTTTCAAGAGGCATGGGGGACCCAGTACTTC. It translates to CASSFQEAWGTQYF.

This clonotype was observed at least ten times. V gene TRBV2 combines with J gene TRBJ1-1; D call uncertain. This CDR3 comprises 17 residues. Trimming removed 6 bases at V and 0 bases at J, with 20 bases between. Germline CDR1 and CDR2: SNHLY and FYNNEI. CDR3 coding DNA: TGTGCCAGCAGGGACGACAAGGATGGGTTCGTGAACACTGAAGCTTTCTTT. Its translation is CASRDDKDGFVNTEAFF.

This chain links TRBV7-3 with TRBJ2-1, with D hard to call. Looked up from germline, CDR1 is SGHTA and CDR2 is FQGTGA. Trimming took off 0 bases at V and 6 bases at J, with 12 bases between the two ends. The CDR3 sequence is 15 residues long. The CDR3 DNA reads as TGTGCCAGCAGCTTAACTCCCGACCAGACCAATGAGCAGTTCTTC. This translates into CASSLTPDQTNEQFF.

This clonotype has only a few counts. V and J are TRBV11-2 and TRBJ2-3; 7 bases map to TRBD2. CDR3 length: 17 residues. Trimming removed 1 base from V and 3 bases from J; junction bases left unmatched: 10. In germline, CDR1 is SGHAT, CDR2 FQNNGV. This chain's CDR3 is CASSLVSAGVLTDTQYF. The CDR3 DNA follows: TGTGCCAGCAGCTTAGTGTCCGCGGGAGTACTTACAGATACGCAGTATTTT.

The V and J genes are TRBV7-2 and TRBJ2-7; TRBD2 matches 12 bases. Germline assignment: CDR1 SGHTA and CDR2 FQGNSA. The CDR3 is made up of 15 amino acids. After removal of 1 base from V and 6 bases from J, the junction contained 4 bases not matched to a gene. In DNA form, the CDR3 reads TGTGCCAGCAGCTTAGTGGCTAGCGGGAGGGTCGAGCAGTACTTC. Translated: CASSLVASGRVEQYF.

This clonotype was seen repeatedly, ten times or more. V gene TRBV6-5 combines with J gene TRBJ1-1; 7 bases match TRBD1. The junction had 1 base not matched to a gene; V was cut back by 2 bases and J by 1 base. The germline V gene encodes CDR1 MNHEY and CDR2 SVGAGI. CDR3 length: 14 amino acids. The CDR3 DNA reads TGTGCCAGCAGTTACGACAGGGCGAACACTGAAGCTTTCTTT. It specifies CASSYDRANTEAFF.

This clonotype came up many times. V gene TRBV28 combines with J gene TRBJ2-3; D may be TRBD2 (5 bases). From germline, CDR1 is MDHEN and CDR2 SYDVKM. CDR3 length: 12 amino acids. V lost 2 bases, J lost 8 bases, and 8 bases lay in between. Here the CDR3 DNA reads TGTGCCAGCAGTTTAGAAGAGGGTACGCAGTATTTT. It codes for CASSLEEGTQYF.

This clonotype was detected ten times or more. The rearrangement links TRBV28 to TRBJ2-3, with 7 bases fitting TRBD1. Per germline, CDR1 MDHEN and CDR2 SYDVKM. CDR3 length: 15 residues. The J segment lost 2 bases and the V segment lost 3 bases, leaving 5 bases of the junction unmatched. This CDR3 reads CASSLRQGHTDTQYF. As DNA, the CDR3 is TGTGCCAGCAGTTTGCGACAGGGACACACAGATACGCAGTATTTT.

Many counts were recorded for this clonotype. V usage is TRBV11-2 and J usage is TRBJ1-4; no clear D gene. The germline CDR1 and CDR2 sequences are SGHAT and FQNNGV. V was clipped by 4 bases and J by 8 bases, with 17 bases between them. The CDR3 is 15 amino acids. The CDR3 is CASSSLSGKGEKLFF. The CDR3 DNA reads TGTGCCAGCAGCTCCCTTTCAGGAAAGGGAGAAAAACTGTTTTTT.

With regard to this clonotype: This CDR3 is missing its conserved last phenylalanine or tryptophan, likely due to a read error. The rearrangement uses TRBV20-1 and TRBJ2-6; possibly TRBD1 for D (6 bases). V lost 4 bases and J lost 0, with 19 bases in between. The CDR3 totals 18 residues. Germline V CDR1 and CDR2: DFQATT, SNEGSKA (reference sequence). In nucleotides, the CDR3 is TGCAGTGCTACCGGGACACTGATTACTAGCTCTGGGGCCAACGTCCTGACTCTC. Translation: CSATGTLITSSGANVLTL.

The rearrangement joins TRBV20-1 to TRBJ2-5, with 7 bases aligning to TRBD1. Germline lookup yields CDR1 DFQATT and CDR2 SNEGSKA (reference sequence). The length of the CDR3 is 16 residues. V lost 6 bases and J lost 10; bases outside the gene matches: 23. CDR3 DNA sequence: TGCAGTGCCCGCCGATCGGGGACAGTTATGAGAGGGGGCCAGTACTTC. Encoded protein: CSARRSGTVMRGGQYF.

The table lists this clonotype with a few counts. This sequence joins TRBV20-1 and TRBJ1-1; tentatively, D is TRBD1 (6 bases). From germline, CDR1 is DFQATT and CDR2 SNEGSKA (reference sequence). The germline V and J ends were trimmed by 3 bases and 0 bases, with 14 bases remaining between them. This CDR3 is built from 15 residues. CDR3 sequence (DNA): TGCAGTGCTAGGGGCGGGACACCCCTGAACACTGAAGCTTTCTTT. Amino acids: CSARGGTPLNTEAFF.

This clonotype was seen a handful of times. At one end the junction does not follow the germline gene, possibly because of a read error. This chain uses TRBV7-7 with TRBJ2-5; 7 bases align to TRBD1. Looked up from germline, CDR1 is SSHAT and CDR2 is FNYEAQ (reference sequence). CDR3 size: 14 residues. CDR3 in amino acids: CASSLGTDRETQYF. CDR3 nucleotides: TGTGCTAGCAGCCTGGGGACAGACCGAGAGACCCAGTACTTC.

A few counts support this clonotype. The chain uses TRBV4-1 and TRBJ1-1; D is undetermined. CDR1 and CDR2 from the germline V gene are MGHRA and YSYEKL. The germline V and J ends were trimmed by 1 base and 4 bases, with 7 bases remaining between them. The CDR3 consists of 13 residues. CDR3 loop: CASSQVSTTEAFF. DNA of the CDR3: TGCGCCAGCAGCCAAGTATCGACCACTGAAGCTTTCTTT.

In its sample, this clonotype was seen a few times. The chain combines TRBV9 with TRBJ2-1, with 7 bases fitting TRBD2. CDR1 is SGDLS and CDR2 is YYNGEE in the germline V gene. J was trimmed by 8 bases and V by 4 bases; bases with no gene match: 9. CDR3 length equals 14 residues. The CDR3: CASSLGGGIDEQFF. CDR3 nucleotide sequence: TGTGCCAGCAGCTTGGGGGGGGGAATCGATGAGCAGTTCTTC.